The source of this T cell receptor beta chain is a study of blood T cell repertoires in COVID-19. Original processing methods: Estimated nucleated cell counts came from reference gene primer amplification. Produced via immunoSEQ multiplex PCR; TCRdb's table is partial and in-frame only. The V and J calls and the clone size are those of that table, but D and trimming were determined from the DNA. The sample has about 400,000 clones; approximately 90% are singletons. This CDR3 is 16 amino acids long. V lost 0 bases and J 1 base, leaving 9 bases between the germline ends. Looked up from germline, CDR1 is KGHSH and CDR2 is LQKENI.

This sequence joins TRBV18 and TRBJ1-4, with a weak D call TRBD1 (6 bases). The source is a woman in her twenties or thirties with active or convalescent COVID-19. The material sequenced was peripheral blood. The CDR3 sequence: CASSPPGTLTNEKLFF. DNA for the CDR3: TGTGCCAGCTCACCACCGGGGACATTAACTAATGAAAAACTGTTTTTT.